Listed here is a single TCR beta chain. These data belong to a study of blood T cell repertoires in COVID-19. The wider study: Nucleic acid was either cDNA or gDNA, and it came from T cells, B-cell-depleted T cells, or PBMCs.

In the authors' methods: How many nucleated cells were present was estimated from reference gene primer amplification. Profiled with immunoSEQ multiplex PCR; TCRdb holds only in-frame clones, not every one. That table gives V, J and clone size, and the DNA gave D and trimming. This sample has 35,000 to 45,000 clones; 88% occur once, and the top ten carry approximately 2.6%. Sequencing used peripheral blood. This TCR came from a human donor in a cohort sampled during active COVID-19.

The CDR3: CASSPDSTGVYGYTF. CDR3 nucleotide sequence: TGTGCCAGCAGTCCCGACTCCACAGGGGTCTATGGCTACACCTTC. V usage is TRBV6-5 and J usage is TRBJ1-2; 7 bases line up with TRBD1. V was pared by 5 bases and J by 4 bases, with 10 bases of the junction left unmatched. Germline V lookup: CDR1 MNHEY, CDR2 SVGAGI. The CDR3 has 15 residues.